This TCR beta chain is from a study of blood T cell repertoires in COVID-19. In the study overall: Some COVID-19 samples were acute and others convalescent; all came from the United States, Italy and Spain. The analysed material was cDNA or gDNA that came from T cells, B-cell-depleted T cells, or PBMCs.

Sequencing was performed with immunoSEQ multiplex PCR; in TCRdb, only in-frame clones are kept and a portion is missing. The table shows over 150,000 clones, with approximately 80% occurring only once. Seattle enrolled patients during active infection and tracked them longitudinally. The germline gives CDR1 MGHDK, CDR2 SYGVNS. The CDR3 contains 11 residues. V lost 3 bases and J 9 bases, leaving 9 bases between the germline ends. The sequence was collected from a woman aged 60-70 years with COVID-19, enrolled during active disease. The chain couples TRBV25-1 to TRBJ2-7; D unclear. Sequenced material: peripheral blood. This chain's CDR3 is CASSDFSWQYF. As DNA, the CDR3 is TGTGCCAGCAGTGATTTCAGTTGGCAGTACTTC.